The clone carrying this T cell receptor beta chain was counted a few times. The antigen is not known. Processed graft tissue released its intraepithelial and lamina propria lymphocytes. This sample is part of a study of graft-versus-host responses after intestinal transplantation. Assay: immunoSEQ multiplex PCR; the TCRdb copy retains only in-frame clones and omits some. The top ten clones hold 10% to 15% of a sample with roughly 7,300 clones, around 72% of them seen once. Points from the study as a whole: Early post-transplant falls in HvG clones accompanied the peak levels of circulating GvH clones.

Germline V gene data show CDR1 as MNHNS and CDR2 as SASEGT. CDR3 length: 14 residues. The receptor was isolated from a human patient who received an intestinal transplant, so some T cells may come from the graft donor. The V call is TRBV6-1, the J call TRBJ2-5, with D perhaps matching TRBD2 (6 bases). The DNA end is more similar to TRBJ2-7, so the J call may be wrong. Sequences were derived from ileum tissue, sampled 226 days after intestinal transplant. CDR3 protein: CASGYGGRPYEQYF. The CDR3 DNA follows: TGTGCCAGCGGATACGGGGGACGCCCTTACGAGCAGTACTTC.